The 8 T cell receptor beta chains presented below share a single source sample, sequenced in a study of technical replicates of blood from a handful of donors. Sequenced by immunoSEQ multiplex PCR; TCRdb stores in-frame clones only, minus some. The data contain 75,000 to 80,000 clones, under 95% of them seen just once; the ten biggest clones take up 0.39%. Sequencing was carried out using T cells isolated from PBMCs. These receptors originate from a human donor in good health.

The V gene is TRBV27, the J gene TRBJ2-7; 10 nucleotides agree with TRBD2. The V gene's germline CDR1 is MNHEY and CDR2 SMNVEV (reference sequence). The CDR3 sequence is 14 residues long. V lost 8 bases to trimming and J lost 4 bases; unmatched junction nucleotides: 8. The CDR3 nucleotides read TGTGCCAGCGGCCCAGCGGGAGGGGGTTACGAGCAGTACTTC. It yields the protein CASGPAGGGYEQYF.

V gene TRBV15 combines with J gene TRBJ2-1; TRBD1 matches at 7 bases. V lost 4 bases to trimming and J lost 2 bases; unmatched junction nucleotides: 8. This CDR3 is 16 amino acids long. Germline V gene lookup returns CDR1 LNHNV and CDR2 YYDKDF (reference sequence). DNA for the CDR3: TGTGCCACCAGCACCCGGGACAGCCTCCCCTACAATGAGCAGTTCTTC. Its translation is CATSTRDSLPYNEQFF.

The chain is built from TRBV27 and TRBJ2-2, with D perhaps TRBD1 (7 bases). The V end was cut by 3 bases, the J end by 4 bases, with 9 bases between. The CDR3 consists of 14 residues. Germline CDR1 is MNHEY and CDR2 is SMNVEV (reference sequence). The CDR3 region has the DNA TGTGCCAGCAGTTTCCAGGGGGGCACCGGGGAGCTGTTTTTT. Its translation: CASSFQGGTGELFF.

V usage is TRBV5-4 and J usage is TRBJ1-2; D is unclear. Deletions cut 7 bases from V and 7 bases from J, with 17 bases between. CDR3 length: 13 amino acids. Germline V gives CDR1 SGHNT, CDR2 YYREEE (reference sequence). CDR3 DNA sequence: TGTGCCAGCTGCGCGGAGGGAGGGAGTGGCTACACCTTC. Amino acid sequence: CASCAEGGSGYTF.

J is TRBJ2-7 and V is TRBV7-9; 7 bases are a match to TRBD2. V was clipped by 5 bases and J by 6 bases; unmatched bases: 7. The CDR3 has 13 amino acids. Germline CDR1 SEHNR, CDR2 FQNEAQ (reference sequence). CDR3 nucleotides: TGTGCCAGCAGCGGGGCGGGAGCGTTCGAGCAGTACTTC. Protein sequence: CASSGAGAFEQYF. Supplemented by reference TRBV7-9 and TRBJ2-7, the full variable domain reads DTGVSQNPRHKITKRGQNVTFRCDPISEHNRLYWYRQTLGQGPEFLTYFQNEAQLEKSRLLSDRFSAERPKGSFSTLEIQRTEQGDSAMYLCASSGAGAFEQYFGPGTRLTVT.

This chain uses TRBV5-1 with TRBJ2-5; TRBD2 agrees at 8 bases. Germline V CDR1 and CDR2: SGHRS, YFSETQ. The trim removed 3 bases at V and 2 bases at J, leaving 15 bases unmatched. There are 18 residues in the CDR3. The chain's CDR3 is CASSSGTRAGSLQETQYF. The CDR3 DNA follows: TGCGCCAGCAGCTCTGGGACTAGAGCCGGGAGTCTGCAAGAGACCCAGTACTTC.

The V and J genes are TRBV4-1 and TRBJ2-7; a possible D gene is TRBD2 (6 bases). With 3 bases removed from V and 3 bases from J, the gap between germline ends came to 15 bases. Germline V gives CDR1 MGHRA, CDR2 YSYEKL. The CDR3 has 15 residues. The CDR3 region is CASSQAGTGSYEQYF. As DNA, the CDR3 is TGCGCCAGCAGCCAGGCCGGGACTGGGAGCTACGAGCAGTACTTC.

CDR3 region: CASSSGTGPYEQYF. The CDR3 nucleotides read TGTGCCAGCAGCTCCGGGACAGGGCCCTACGAGCAGTACTTC. The V gene is TRBV5-6, the J gene TRBJ2-7; 9 bases match TRBD1. The V gene end was trimmed by 3 bases and the J gene end by 2 bases; junction bases not matched to a gene: 3. CDR3 length equals 14 residues. Germline V gives CDR1 SGHDT, CDR2 YYEEEE.